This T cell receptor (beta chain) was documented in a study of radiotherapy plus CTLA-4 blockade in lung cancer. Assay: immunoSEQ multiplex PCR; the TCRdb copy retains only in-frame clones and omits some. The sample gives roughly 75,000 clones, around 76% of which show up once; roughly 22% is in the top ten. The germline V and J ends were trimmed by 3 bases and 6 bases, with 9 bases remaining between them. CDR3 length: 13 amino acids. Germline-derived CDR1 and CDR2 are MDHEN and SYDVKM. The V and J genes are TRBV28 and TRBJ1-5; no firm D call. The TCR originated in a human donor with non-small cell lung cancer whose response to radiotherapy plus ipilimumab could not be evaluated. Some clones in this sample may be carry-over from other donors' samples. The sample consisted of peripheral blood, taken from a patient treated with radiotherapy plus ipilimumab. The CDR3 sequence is CASSFWTGQPQHF. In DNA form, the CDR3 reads TGTGCCAGCAGTTTTTGGACTGGTCAGCCCCAGCATTTT.